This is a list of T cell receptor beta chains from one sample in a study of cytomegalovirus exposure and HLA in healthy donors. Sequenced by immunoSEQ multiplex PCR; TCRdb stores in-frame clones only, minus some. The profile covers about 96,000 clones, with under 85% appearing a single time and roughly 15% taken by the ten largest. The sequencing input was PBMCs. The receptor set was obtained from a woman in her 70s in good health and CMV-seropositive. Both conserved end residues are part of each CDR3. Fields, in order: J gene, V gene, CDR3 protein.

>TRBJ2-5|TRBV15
CATSGGGTQETQYF
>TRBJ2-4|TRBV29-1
CSVEGTSGGAPTKNIQYF
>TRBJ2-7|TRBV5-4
CASTLSGQGSYEQYF
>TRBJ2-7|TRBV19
CASSKDRGYEQYF
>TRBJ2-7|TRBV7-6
CASSAAWDRGPREQYF
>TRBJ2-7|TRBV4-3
CASSLTAAGVSYEQYF
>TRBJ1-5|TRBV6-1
CASTQEGLGNQPQHF
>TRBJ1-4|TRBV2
CASSVGTGQWKLFF
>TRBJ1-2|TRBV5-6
CASSQGLGVRYGYTF
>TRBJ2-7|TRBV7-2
CASSGAGITYEQYF
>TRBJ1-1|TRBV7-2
CASSRGGYSEAFF
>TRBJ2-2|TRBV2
CASSTANTGELFF
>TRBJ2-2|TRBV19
CASTSPGTGFHGELFF
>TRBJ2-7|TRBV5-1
CASSAGSSYEQYF
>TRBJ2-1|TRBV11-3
CASSSPGQGDNEQFF
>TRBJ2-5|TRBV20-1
CSASSEETQYF
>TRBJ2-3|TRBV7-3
CASSLRGQGTDTQYF
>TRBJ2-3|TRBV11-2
CASSLAGGGPDTQYF
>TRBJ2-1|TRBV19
CASNPGGRLSNEQFF
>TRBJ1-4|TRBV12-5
CASGLFGWQSGLFF
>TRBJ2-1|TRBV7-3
CASSLGQYNEQFF
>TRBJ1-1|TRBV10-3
CAISEGVNTEAFF
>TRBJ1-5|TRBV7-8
CASSSGQGTPQHF
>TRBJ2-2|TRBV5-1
CASSLASGNTGELFF
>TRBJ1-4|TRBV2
CASSEALGQGYEKLFF
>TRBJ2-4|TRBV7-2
CASSLDAGVGKNIQYF
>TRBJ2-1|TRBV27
CASSLSTGTTPFNEQFF
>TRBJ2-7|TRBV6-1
CASSEAPQNYEQYF
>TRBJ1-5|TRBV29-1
CSVGDSGNQPQHF
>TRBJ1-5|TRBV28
CASSRLTAYSNQPQHF
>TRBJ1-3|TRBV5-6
CASSTRTSSGNTIYF
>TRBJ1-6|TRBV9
CASSVGWDRSPLHF
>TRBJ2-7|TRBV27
CASSHGQGAVEQYF
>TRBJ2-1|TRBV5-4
CASRDSGSYNEQFF
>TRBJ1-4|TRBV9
CASSPSLVSNEKLFF
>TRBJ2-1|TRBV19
CASSIWLAGVNNEQFF
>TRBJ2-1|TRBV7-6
CASSFQTGDANNEQFF
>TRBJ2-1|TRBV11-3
CASSLVRQNEQFF
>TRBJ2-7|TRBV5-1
CASSLVASGSSYEQYF
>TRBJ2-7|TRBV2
CASRAPGLARYEQYF
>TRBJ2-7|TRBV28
CASSLYGRAPYEQYF